The 12 T cell receptor beta chains below were found in one sample sequenced in a study of cytomegalovirus exposure and HLA in healthy donors. In the PCR, 60 Vbeta and 13 Jbeta primers were used. Here immunoSEQ multiplex PCR was the method, and the copy in TCRdb shows in-frame clones only, minus some. Found here are about 160,000 clones, around 80% of them singletons; the top ten hold roughly 2%. The sequenced sample consisted of PBMCs. The source of these receptors is a man aged 40-50 years in good health and CMV-seronegative.

The chain employs TRBV5-6 and TRBJ2-7, with 8 bases that match TRBD1. V lost 5 bases, J lost 4 bases, and 8 bases stayed unmatched. Germline lookup yields CDR1 SGHDT and CDR2 YYEEEE. This CDR3 comprises 14 residues. The CDR3 reads CASRTTGVGYEQYF. CDR3 bases: TGTGCCAGCAGGACGACAGGGGTGGGGTACGAGCAGTACTTC.

The genes are TRBV4-1 and TRBJ1-4; 8 bases map to TRBD1. This CDR3 contains 15 residues. V trimming: 2 bases; J trimming: 4 bases; junction bases outside the gene matches: 3. Germline V gene data show CDR1 as MGHRA and CDR2 as YSYEKL. CDR3 residues: CASSQSDRVNEKLFF. CDR3 DNA: TGCGCCAGCAGCCAATCGGACAGGGTTAATGAAAAACTGTTTTTT.

The V call is TRBV19, the J call TRBJ1-1, with 7 nucleotides matching TRBD1. The CDR3 spans 16 residues. Germline trimming cut 3 bases from V and 0 bases from J; bases unmatched to any gene: 7. Per the germline V gene, CDR1 is LNHDA and CDR2 is SQIVND (reference sequence). CDR3 coding DNA: TGTGCCAGTAGTATGTGGCCAGGGGGAATGAACACTGAAGCTTTCTTT. Protein product: CASSMWPGGMNTEAFF.

V and J are TRBV11-2 and TRBJ2-1; a weak D match, TRBD2 (5 bases). This CDR3 spans 15 amino acids. V lost 1 base and J lost 0, with 7 bases in between. Germline assignment: CDR1 SGHAT and CDR2 FQNNGV. This chain's CDR3 is CASSLGGSSYNEQFF. The CDR3, as DNA: TGTGCCAGCAGCTTAGGAGGGAGCTCCTACAATGAGCAGTTCTTC.

V gene TRBV7-9 combines with J gene TRBJ1-4; D is unresolved. The germline V gene has CDR1 SEHNR and CDR2 FQNEAQ (reference sequence). Trimming cost V 9 bases and J 8 bases, with 10 bases left between them. CDR3 length: 11 amino acids. CDR3 sequence: CASQLSEKLFF. The CDR3 DNA sequence: TGTGCCAGTCAGCTTAGCGAAAAACTGTTTTTT.

This chain joins TRBV2 and TRBJ2-1, with a tentative D call TRBD2 (7 bases). The CDR3 extends over 13 amino acids. The V end was cut by 7 bases, the J end by 10 bases, with 17 bases between. Germline CDR1 is SNHLY and CDR2 is FYNNEI. CDR3 sequence reads: CASTREGGQEQFF. The CDR3, as DNA: TGTGCCAGCACCAGAGAGGGGGGGCAGGAGCAGTTCTTC.

The V gene is TRBV7-8, the J gene TRBJ2-5, with 7 bases aligning to TRBD1. Germline CDR1 SGHVS, CDR2 FQNEAQ. This CDR3 has 14 amino acids. After removal of 3 bases from V and 11 bases from J, the junction contained 12 bases not matched to a gene. The CDR3 DNA sequence: TGTGCCAGCAGCTTCCCGTATGAGGGGGCAGAGCAGTACTTC. It translates to CASSFPYEGAEQYF.

The rearrangement uses TRBV27 and TRBJ2-7; tentative D call: TRBD2 (5 bases). V dropped 6 bases and J dropped 4 bases, with 13 bases sitting between them. CDR1 MNHEY and CDR2 SMNVEV come from the germline V gene (reference sequence). This CDR3 spans 13 amino acids. The CDR3 region is CASRAEGRYEQYF. The CDR3 DNA follows: TGTGCCAGCAGAGCCGAGGGTCGTTACGAGCAGTACTTC.

V is TRBV5-6 and J is TRBJ2-6; D perhaps matches TRBD2 (6 bases). The V gene's germline CDR1 is SGHDT and CDR2 YYEEEE. The CDR3 sequence is 15 residues long. V gave up 2 bases and J gave up 4 bases, with 10 bases separating them. The CDR3 DNA is TGTGCCAGCAGCTTCCGCGGGGCCGGGGCCAACGTCCTGACTTTC. Translating gives CASSFRGAGANVLTF.

This sequence joins TRBV2 and TRBJ2-7; a possible D gene is TRBD2 (6 bases). Germline CDR1 SNHLY, CDR2 FYNNEI. The CDR3 runs to 14 residues. V was cut by 5 bases and J by 3 bases, with 14 bases left in between. The CDR3 here is CASSNPGLGYEQYF. The CDR3 bases are TGTGCCAGCAGTAACCCGGGACTGGGCTACGAGCAGTACTTC.

V and J are TRBV9 and TRBJ2-1; 10 nucleotides line up with TRBD2. Germline CDR1 and CDR2: SGDLS and YYNGEE. CDR3 length equals 15 residues. Trimming cost V 0 bases and J 6 bases; bases outside gene matches: 3. As DNA, the CDR3 is TGTGCCAGCAGCGTAGAACTAGCGGGGTTCAATGAGCAGTTCTTC. Translated: CASSVELAGFNEQFF.

The chain carries TRBV28 and TRBJ1-6; D is perhaps TRBD1 (5 bases). V shed 5 bases and J shed 7 bases, with 12 bases lying between them. CDR3 size: 14 residues. Germline-derived CDR1 and CDR2 are MDHEN and SYDVKM. The CDR3 sequence is CASSIAGQNSPLHF. In DNA, the CDR3 is TGTGCCAGCAGTATTGCAGGGCAGAATTCACCCCTCCACTTT.